These 25 T cell receptor beta chains were sequenced from one sample in a study of T cells in Graves' hyperthyroidism and ophthalmopathy. Researchers amplified the TCR beta CDR3 regions from RNA transcripts. The TCR CDR3 first-round RT-PCR relied on the HTBI primer set. TCRdb itself ran the multiplex PCR reads through MiXCR, one entry per CDR3 protein. The table has fewer than 550,000 distinct CDR3 sequences, 15% to 19% seen once. The sequencing sample was made of blood. Every receptor here comes from a woman younger than 35 with Graves' hyperthyroidism.

This chain links TRBV7-2 with TRBJ2-1; D gene ambiguous. CDR3 length: 16 residues. Trimming pared 1 base from V and 0 bases from J, leaving 10 bases between. Germline CDR1 and CDR2: SGHTA and FQGNSA. CDR3 sequence (DNA): TGTGCCAGCAGCTTAGGAGATGCCGGCTCCTACAATGAGCAGTTCTTC. It encodes CASSLGDAGSYNEQFF.

The chain links TRBV7-8 to TRBJ2-2; 9 bases fit TRBD1. CDR3 length: 16 residues. With V trimmed by 1 base and J by 2 bases, 2 bases remained unmatched. The germline V gene has CDR1 SGHVS and CDR2 FQNEAQ. CDR3 coding DNA: TGTGCCAGCAGCTTAGACAGGGGGCTTAACACCGGGGAGCTGTTTTTT. This gives the protein CASSLDRGLNTGELFF.

This sequence joins TRBV20-1 and TRBJ1-2; TRBD1 is a possible D gene (6 bases). CDR1 and CDR2 from the germline V gene are DFQATT and SNEGSKA (reference sequence). V was pared by 1 base and J by 6 bases, with 18 bases between. The CDR3 sequence is 15 residues long. The CDR3 sequence: CSARVRRRDTHGYTF. Here the CDR3 DNA reads TGCAGTGCTAGAGTACGGCGTAGGGACACCCATGGCTACACCTTC.

This chain uses TRBV7-9 with TRBJ1-4, with 10 bases fitting TRBD1. Per germline, CDR1 SEHNR and CDR2 FQNEAQ (reference sequence). The V segment lost 5 bases and the J segment 8 bases; nucleotides outside the gene matches: 8. The CDR3 extends over 15 amino acids. CDR3 nucleotide sequence: TGTGCCAGCAGCCGACCGGGACAGGGGCGGGAAAAACTGTTTTTT. It encodes CASSRPGQGREKLFF.

The chain carries TRBV19 and TRBJ1-5; D remains ambiguous. V shed 7 bases and J shed 0 bases, with 13 bases lying between them. This CDR3 comprises 15 residues. CDR1 is LNHDA and CDR2 is SQIVND in the germline V gene (reference sequence). The CDR3 reads CASMIKGYSNQPQHF. The CDR3 coding sequence is TGTGCCAGTATGATAAAGGGTTATAGCAATCAGCCCCAGCATTTT.

V is TRBV28 and J is TRBJ2-1, with TRBD2 matching 11 bases. The V gene's germline CDR1 is MDHEN and CDR2 SYDVKM. The CDR3 extends over 15 amino acids. V trimming: 5 bases; J trimming: 5 bases; junction bases outside the gene matches: 5. In DNA, the CDR3 is TGTGCCAGCAGTGGACTGGGACTAGCGGACAATGAGCAGTTCTTC. Its translation is CASSGLGLADNEQFF.

The V call is TRBV29-1, the J call TRBJ1-2; 10 bases agree with TRBD1. Trimming at V came to 4 bases and at J to 3 bases, leaving 2 bases not matched to a gene. This CDR3 spans 13 amino acids. From germline, CDR1 is SQVTM and CDR2 ANQGSEA. CDR3 region: CSVGGTGDYGYTF. CDR3 DNA: TGCAGCGTTGGGGGGACAGGGGACTATGGCTACACCTTC.

In its sample, this clonotype was seen a few times. The chain combines TRBV6-2 or TRBV6-3 with TRBJ1-6, with D possibly being TRBD1 (6 bases). The germline V gene encodes CDR1 MNHEY and CDR2 SVGEGT. Trimming pared 5 bases from V and 5 bases from J, leaving 16 bases between. The CDR3 contains 16 residues. In DNA, the CDR3 is TGTGCCAGCAGTCAGATCGGACAGAGAGATAATTCACCCCTCCACTTT. Encoded protein: CASSQIGQRDNSPLHF.

The chain has TRBV28 and TRBJ1-5, with D uncertain. Deletions cut 6 bases from V and 7 bases from J, with 13 bases between. Germline assignment: CDR1 MDHEN and CDR2 SYDVKM. CDR3 length: 13 residues. CDR3 nucleotide sequence: TGTGCCAGCAGCTTAAAGGTCACCCAGCCCCAGCATTTT. It translates to CASSLKVTQPQHF.

This clonotype has a count of ten or more. J is TRBJ2-6 and V is TRBV2, with a tentative D call TRBD2 (6 bases). Looked up from germline, CDR1 is SNHLY and CDR2 is FYNNEI. The CDR3 length is 15 residues. V shed 6 bases and J shed 0 bases, with 9 bases lying between them. The CDR3 region has the DNA TGTGCCAGCAGGTGGGGAGGCTCTGGGGCCAACGTCCTGACTTTC. Translation: CASRWGGSGANVLTF.

This clonotype was counted ten times or more. V gene TRBV6-1 combines with J gene TRBJ2-7, with no clear D. The germline V gene encodes CDR1 MNHNS and CDR2 SASEGT. V gave up 6 bases and J gave up 3 bases, with 18 bases separating them. This CDR3 contains 15 residues. For the CDR3, the DNA is TGTGCCAGCAGCAAATGGAATGGAGTCGGCTACGAGCAGTACTTC. Amino acids: CASSKWNGVGYEQYF.

This chain links TRBV27 with TRBJ1-2; D may be TRBD1 (5 bases). The germline V gene encodes CDR1 MNHEY and CDR2 SMNVEV (reference sequence). V shed 7 bases and J shed 0 bases, with 18 bases lying between them. The CDR3 has 16 amino acids. CDR3 amino acids: CASTLRRGWANYGYTF. The CDR3, as DNA: TGTGCCAGCACCCTACGACGGGGGTGGGCTAACTATGGCTACACCTTC.

The chain combines TRBV29-1 with TRBJ1-3, with 7 bases identical to TRBD1. The CDR3 runs 16 residues. Germline CDR1 and CDR2: SQVTM and ANQGSEA. J was trimmed by 0 bases and V by 0 bases; bases with no gene match: 5. CDR3 loop: CSVEDLGQVSGNTIYF. Written as DNA, the CDR3 is TGCAGCGTTGAAGATCTTGGACAGGTCTCTGGAAACACCATATATTTT.

This clonotype was counted ten times or more. The chain has TRBV29-1 and TRBJ1-1, with D unclear. The V end lost 6 bases, the J end lost 0 bases, and 23 bases lay between the germline ends. The CDR3 covers 17 residues. CDR1 and CDR2 from the germline V gene are SQVTM and ANQGSEA. The CDR3 DNA reads as TGCAGCGTCGCCCCCGGGCCTCCAAAATACATGAACACTGAAGCTTTCTTT. Translated, it gives CSVAPGPPKYMNTEAFF. Using reference TRBV29-1 and TRBJ1-1 for the parts outside the CDR3, the full variable domain is SAVISQKPSRDICQRGTSLTIQCQVDSQVTMMFWYRQQPGQSLTLIATANQGSEATYESGFVIDKFPISRPNLTFSTLTVSNMSPEDSSIYLCSVAPGPPKYMNTEAFFGQGTRLTVV.

V is TRBV6-2 or TRBV6-3 and J is TRBJ2-5; 8 bases fit TRBD2. V dropped 2 bases and J dropped 5; count of bases not matched to a gene: 7. The CDR3 has 15 amino acids. Germline V gives CDR1 MNHEY, CDR2 SVGEGT. CDR3 region: CASSYALAGPETQYF. The CDR3, as DNA: TGTGCCAGCAGTTACGCATTAGCGGGGCCTGAGACCCAGTACTTC.

There are a few counts of this clonotype. The chain is built from TRBV7-2 and TRBJ2-7; TRBD2 aligns across 8 bases. Germline CDR1 is SGHTA and CDR2 is FQGNSA. The CDR3 runs to 18 residues. V gave up 2 bases and J gave up 1 base; unmatched junction bases: 13. The CDR3: CASSLKRGSGAESYEQYF. The CDR3 DNA reads as TGTGCCAGCAGCTTAAAGCGGGGGTCGGGGGCGGAATCCTACGAGCAGTACTTC.

This clonotype was seen only a few times. The chain links TRBV6-2 or TRBV6-3 to TRBJ1-1; no clear D gene. V lost 2 bases, J lost 0 bases, and 4 bases lay in between. CDR3 length equals 13 residues. Germline V gene lookup returns CDR1 MNHEY and CDR2 SVGEGT. CDR3 bases: TGTGCCAGCAGTTACGTTCTGAACACTGAAGCTTTCTTT. This encodes CASSYVLNTEAFF.

This clonotype was found many times. V gene TRBV3-1 combines with J gene TRBJ2-5; TRBD2 aligns across 9 bases. V trimming: 3 bases; J trimming: 2 bases; junction bases outside the gene matches: 1. Germline CDR1 and CDR2: LGHDT and YNNKEL (reference sequence). This CDR3 spans 14 amino acids. Here the CDR3 DNA reads TGTGCCAGCAGCCATCTAGCGGGGCAAGAGACCCAGTACTTC. This translates into CASSHLAGQETQYF.

With respect to this clonotype: A much larger clone lies a single base off, so this may be a read error. This likely comes from a read error, as the CDR3 has no conserved phenylalanine or tryptophan at its end. The chain is built from TRBV28 and TRBJ1-1, with D uncertain. The CDR3 spans 17 residues. Germline V CDR1 and CDR2: MDHEN, SYDVKM. The germline V and J ends were trimmed by 0 bases and 4 bases, with 18 bases remaining between them. CDR3 nucleotide sequence: TGTGCCAGCAGTTTATGGATGTCAGCCTCCCAAGGCACTGAAGCTTTCCTT. It translates to CASSLWMSASQGTEAFL.

The chain uses TRBV20-1 and TRBJ1-2, with D unclear. The CDR3 spans 12 residues. Trimming removed 0 bases from V and 3 bases from J, with 5 bases in between. Germline V lookup: CDR1 DFQATT, CDR2 SNEGSKA (reference sequence). Here the CDR3 reads CSARERDYGYTF. CDR3 coding DNA: TGCAGTGCTAGAGAGCGCGACTATGGCTACACCTTC.

There are a few counts of this clonotype. V gene TRBV11-2 combines with J gene TRBJ2-7; D possibly uses TRBD1 or TRBD2 (5 bases each). Germline CDR1 is SGHAT and CDR2 is FQNNGV. The CDR3 contains 14 residues. V was cut by 5 bases and J by 0 bases, with 11 bases left in between. The CDR3 loop is CASSPGATSYEQYF. CDR3 sequence (DNA): TGTGCCAGCAGCCCCGGGGCTACCTCCTACGAGCAGTACTTC.

There are many counts of this clonotype. In nucleotides, the CDR3 is TGTGCCAGCTGTTGGGCCGAAGGGAACACTGAAGCTTTCTTT. Protein: CASCWAEGNTEAFF. This chain connects TRBV3-1 to TRBJ1-1; D remains unclear. This CDR3 contains 14 residues. The V end was cut by 8 bases, the J end by 1 base, with 14 bases between. Germline CDR1 LGHDT, CDR2 YNNKEL (reference sequence).

This clonotype was picked up many times. A read error may produce the germline difference seen at one junction end. The chain is built from TRBV5-1 and TRBJ2-7; TRBD2 agrees at 7 bases. CDR3 size: 15 residues. Germline V gene data show CDR1 as SGHRS and CDR2 as YFSETQ. CDR3 DNA: TGCGCCAGCAGCTTGAGTGACGGGGGGTCCTCCGAGCAGTACTTC. This sequence encodes CASSLSDGGSSEQYF.

This clonotype was picked up a small number of times. The chain recombines TRBV12-3 or TRBV12-4 with TRBJ1-4; 11 nucleotides align to TRBD1. The CDR3 is 15 amino acids. The J segment lost 8 bases and the V segment lost 6 bases, leaving 8 bases of the junction unmatched. For the CDR3, the DNA is TGTGCCAGCAGCCAAGCGGGGGACAGGGGGGAAAAACTGTTTTTT. Encoded protein: CASSQAGDRGEKLFF.

This clonotype turned up a few times. The genes are TRBV7-9 and TRBJ1-1, with no clear D. CDR3 length: 14 residues. The ends were cut back, 4 bases at V and 1 base at J, with 10 bases in the middle. CDR1 SEHNR and CDR2 FQNEAQ come from the germline V gene (reference sequence). The chain's CDR3 is CASSSYQRNTEAFF. The DNA for the CDR3 is TGTGCCAGCAGCTCTTATCAGAGGAACACTGAAGCTTTCTTT.